A single sample gave rise to the 11 T cell receptor beta chains below, sequenced in a study of T cell responses to AZD1222 COVID-19 vaccine. The repertoire was sequenced with immunoSEQ multiplex PCR; TCRdb's copy has only in-frame clones and lacks some. The sample records some 200,000 clones, just over 90% being singletons. The input for sequencing was peripheral blood, taken on day 0 of AZD1222 vaccination. The origin of the receptors is an adult in good health.

This chain joins TRBV18 and TRBJ1-4, with D hard to call. Trimming cost V 3 bases and J 4 bases, with 9 bases left between them. Germline V lookup: CDR1 KGHSH, CDR2 LQKENI. This CDR3 contains 14 residues. Written as DNA, the CDR3 is TGTGCCAGCTCACCCGCAAGGATTAATGAAAAACTGTTTTTT. This gives the protein CASSPARINEKLFF.

This chain uses TRBV6-5 with TRBJ2-1; D gene ambiguous. The CDR3 is made up of 16 amino acids. Germline CDR1 is MNHEY and CDR2 is SVGAGI. Trimming took 2 bases from V and 4 from J, leaving 15 bases between them. CDR3 in DNA: TGTGCCAGCAGTTACGGGCGCGGTTGGGGTTACAATGAGCAGTTCTTC. Amino acids: CASSYGRGWGYNEQFF.

The J gene is TRBJ2-1, the V gene TRBV10-3; no definite D call. Germline lookup yields CDR1 ENHRY and CDR2 SYGVKD. Deletions cut 1 base from V and 6 bases from J, with 13 bases between. The length of the CDR3 is 15 residues. CDR3 bases: TGTGCCATCAGTGAGTGGGTGGAGAAACCCAATGAGCAGTTCTTC. Amino acids: CAISEWVEKPNEQFF.

The J gene is TRBJ1-3, the V gene TRBV11-1; D is undetermined. Germline CDR1 and CDR2: SGHAT and FQDESV (reference sequence). Deletions cut 5 bases from V and 0 bases from J, with 14 bases between. CDR3 size: 16 residues. The CDR3 DNA reads as TGTGCCAGCAGCCCAAGGGAGGCGCTCTCTGGAAACACCATATATTTT. Protein: CASSPREALSGNTIYF.

V and J are TRBV2 and TRBJ1-6; D not certain. The CDR3 extends over 17 amino acids. Germline V gives CDR1 SNHLY, CDR2 FYNNEI. V lost 8 bases to trimming and J lost 2 bases, with 19 bases between them. The CDR3 nucleotides are TGTGCCAGCTCAGAGAGTCTCGATCCAACCTATAATTCACCCCTCCACTTT. Translated: CASSESLDPTYNSPLHF.

This clone was seen a single time. The V call is TRBV5-1, the J call TRBJ2-2; maybe TRBD1 (5 bases). CDR1 is SGHRS and CDR2 is YFSETQ in the germline V gene. The germline V and J ends were trimmed by 2 bases and 0 bases, with 11 bases remaining between them. CDR3 size: 16 residues. The CDR3 spells CASSLQDITNTGELFF. The CDR3 bases are TGCGCCAGCAGCTTACAGGACATAACGAACACCGGGGAGCTGTTTTTT. The whole variable domain, filled in from reference TRBV5-1 and TRBJ2-2, reads KAGVTQTPRYLIKTRGQQVTLSCSPISGHRSVSWYQQTPGQGLQFLFEYFSETQRNKGNFPGRFSGRQFSNSRSEMNVSTLELGDSALYLCASSLQDITNTGELFFGEGSRLTVL.

V and J are TRBV6-5 and TRBJ2-3, with 10 bases lining up with TRBD2. J lost 1 base, V lost 6 bases, and 1 base had no gene match. CDR3 length equals 14 residues. The germline CDR1 and CDR2 sequences are MNHEY and SVGAGI. CDR3 residues: CASRLAGGTDTQYF. The CDR3 DNA reads as TGTGCCAGCAGGCTAGCGGGGGGCACAGATACGCAGTATTTT.

This clone occurred once. V is TRBV19 and J is TRBJ1-6; D is ambiguous. There are 16 residues in the CDR3. With 7 bases removed from V and 5 bases from J, the gap between germline ends came to 18 bases. CDR1 LNHDA and CDR2 SQIVND come from the germline V gene (reference sequence). The CDR3 loop reads CASKWPGVGHNSPLHF. The DNA of the CDR3 is TGTGCCAGTAAGTGGCCCGGGGTTGGGCATAATTCACCCCTCCACTTT.

The chain uses TRBV19 and TRBJ1-2; D call uncertain. The CDR3 is 13 residues long. The germline gives CDR1 LNHDA, CDR2 SQIVND (reference sequence). Trimming removed 6 bases from V and 0 bases from J, with 8 bases in between. CDR3 sequence reads: CASRLDANYGYTF. Here the CDR3 DNA reads TGTGCCAGTAGATTAGATGCTAACTATGGCTACACCTTC.

J is TRBJ1-1 and V is TRBV19; perhaps TRBD1 as D (6 bases). Germline CDR1 reads LNHDA; CDR2 reads SQIVND (reference sequence). Trimming removed 5 bases at V and 0 bases at J, with 16 bases between. This CDR3 is 16 amino acids long. This chain's CDR3 is CASSGVGGLMNTEAFF. In nucleotides, the CDR3 is TGTGCCAGTAGTGGGGTCGGGGGGCTCATGAACACTGAAGCTTTCTTT.

The V gene is TRBV25-1, the J gene TRBJ1-5; tentatively, D is TRBD1 (6 bases). There are 14 residues in the CDR3. V lost 5 bases and J lost 2, with 10 bases in between. Germline V gene lookup returns CDR1 MGHDK and CDR2 SYGVNS. CDR3 sequence: CASSSRQGNQPQHF. CDR3 DNA sequence: TGTGCCAGCAGTTCCCGACAGGGCAATCAGCCCCAGCATTTT.